The rows below give T cell receptor beta chains drawn from one sample of a study of T cell repertoires in cytomegalovirus infection. TCRdb re-called the reads with MiXCR, one entry per CDR3 protein. The sample lists 350,000 to 550,000 distinct CDR3 sequences, under 40% occurring once. What was sequenced was PBMCs. Receptors were obtained from a human donor in good health (CMV status not recorded). Some clones in this sample may be carry-over from other donors' samples. Each CDR3 is given with its conserved first and last residue. A D gene is named only where the DNA matches it firmly. Some rows mark clone size as missing; the rest say once, few, many or name a class of expanded clone.

>TRBV5-4|few|TRBD1|TRBJ2-7
TGTGCCAGCAGCCCGAGGGGGACAGGGGGACACGAGCAGTACTTC
CASSPRGTGGHEQYF
>TRBV14|-|TRBD1|TRBJ2-1
TGTGCCAGCAGCCAAGATAGAACAGGGGGAATCGATGAGCAGTTCTTC
CASSQDRTGGIDEQFF
>TRBV7-2|few|-|TRBJ2-3
TGTGCCAGCAGCAAGCGGACAGCATCTAGCACAGATACGCAGTATTTT
CASSKRTASSTDTQYF
>TRBV28|-|-|TRBJ2-2
TGTGCCAGCAGCCCACTAGAGAACCTATACGGGGAGCTGTTTTTT
CASSPLENLYGELFF
>TRBV6-1|-|-|TRBJ1-1
TGTGCCAGCAGTGAAGGAATGGGCACTGAAGCTTTCTTT
CASSEGMGTEAFF
>TRBV4-1|few|-|TRBJ2-2
TGCGCCAGCAGCCAAGATCGTGTGCCCGGGGAGCTGTTTTTT
CASSQDRVPGELFF
>TRBV11-2|-|-|TRBJ2-1
TGTGCCAGCAGCTTTCCGGACAGCAGAGAGCAGTTATTC
CASSFPDSREQLF
>TRBV19|-|-|TRBJ2-2
TGTGCCAGCACCCGGACAGTCACCGGGGAGCTGTTTTTT
CASTRTVTGELFF
>TRBV7-2|many|-|TRBJ2-5
TGTGCCAGCAGCCTAAATGTGGGGGGGGCGAGGGAGACCCAGTACTTC
CASSLNVGGARETQYF
>TRBV7-2|few|-|TRBJ2-5
TGTGCCAGCAGCTTAGGGGTCAGTCAAGAGACCCAGTACTTC
CASSLGVSQETQYF
>TRBV6-1|-|-|TRBJ1-1
TGTGCCAGCACAAGAGGGGGGGGCACTGAAGCTTTCTTT
CASTRGGGTEAFF
>TRBV13|few|TRBD1|TRBJ1-1
TGTGCCAGCAGCTCCCAGGACAGGGGTGGTCACACTGAAGCTTTCTTT
CASSSQDRGGHTEAFF
>TRBV7-2|many|-|TRBJ2-2
TGTGCCAGCAGCTCTCAGACAGTTCTCGGGGAGCTGTTTTTT
CASSSQTVLGELFF
>TRBV25-1|-|-|TRBJ1-6
TGTGCCAGCAGTTTCACAGATAGGAATTCACCCCTCCACTTT
CASSFTDRNSPLHF
>TRBV28|many|TRBD1|TRBJ1-1
TGTGCCAGCAGTTCAGGGGGCGAGACTGAAGCTTTCTTT
CASSSGGETEAFF
>TRBV25-1|few|-|TRBJ2-2
TGTGCCAGCAGTGCCCTCGGCAGCACCGGGGAGCTGTTTTTT
CASSALGSTGELFF
>TRBV5-1|-|-|TRBJ2-1
TGCGCCAGCGGCTTGGTTGTGACAGCTTCCTACAATGAGCAGTTCTTC
CASGLVVTASYNEQFF
>TRBV6-5|few|-|TRBJ2-7
TGTGCCAGCAGTTACTCGGGGACCGAGCAGTACTTC
CASSYSGTEQYF
>TRBV15|few|-|TRBJ1-1
TGTGCCACCAGCAGAGATGGGCCAGGTGGTGCTTTCTTT
CATSRDGPGGAFF
>TRBV5-1|-|TRBD2|TRBJ2-7
TGCGCCAGCAGCCCCGCCAGCGGGGGGGTCTTCTCCTACGAGCAGTACTTC
CASSPASGGVFSYEQYF
>TRBV4-2|few|-|TRBJ2-1
TGTGCCAGCAGCCAAGTGGTGGGGATCTCCCCCCAAAGCTCCTACAATGAGCAGTTCTTC
CASSQVVGISPQSSYNEQFF
>TRBV12-3/TRBV12-4|-|-|TRBJ1-2
TGTGCCAGCAGTTTTTCTTTGTCCGGCGTGGATGGCTACACCTTC
CASSFSLSGVDGYTF
>TRBV3-1|-|TRBD1|TRBJ1-2
TGTGCCAGCAGCCAACTGCAAGGGGGCTCGAGTGGCTACACCTTC
CASSQLQGGSSGYTF
>TRBV27|-|TRBD1|TRBJ1-1
TGTGCCAGCAGTTTCCGGACAGGGACGAACACTGAAGCTTTCTTT
CASSFRTGTNTEAFF
>TRBV11-2|-|-|TRBJ2-7
TGTGCCAGCAGCTTTGGGAGAAGTACCTACGAGCAGTACTTC
CASSFGRSTYEQYF
>TRBV19|few|TRBD2|TRBJ2-3
TGTGCCAGTAGTATAGGGGGACTAGCTAGTATGGATACGCAGTATTTT
CASSIGGLASMDTQYF
>TRBV2|-|TRBD1|TRBJ2-1
TGTGCCAGCAGAGCGGACAGGGGGTCATACAATGAGCAGTTCTTC
CASRADRGSYNEQFF
>TRBV15|few|-|TRBJ1-5
TGTGCCACCAGCAGAGGATCTCAGGGCAATCAGCCCCAGCATTTT
CATSRGSQGNQPQHF
>TRBV5-1|few|-|TRBJ2-6
TGCGCCAGCAGCCCCAATTACAGGGTGTCGTCTGGGGCCAACGTCCTGACTTTC
CASSPNYRVSSGANVLTF
>TRBV6-2/TRBV6-3|few|-|TRBJ2-2
TGTGCCAGCAGTCCCCGAGTTGTGCCCGGACCCGCGAACACCGGGGAGCTGTTTTTT
CASSPRVVPGPANTGELFF
>TRBV12-3/TRBV12-4|-|TRBD1|TRBJ1-4
TGTACCAGCAGCCCGGACAGGGTCAGTGAAAAACTGTTTTTT
CTSSPDRVSEKLFF
>TRBV25-1|-|TRBD2|TRBJ2-7
TGTGCCACGATCGGGGGGGGGACCTACGAGCAGTACTTC
CATIGGGTYEQYF
>TRBV14|-|-|TRBJ1-6
TGTGCCAGCAGCCAGGGACTTAATTCAACCCTCCACTTT
CASSQGLNSTLHF